This T cell receptor beta chain was obtained from a study of chemoradiotherapy in HPV16-positive cancers. About the study: A couple of HPV16-positive patients' cells yielded candidate HPV-specific clones and common motifs.

This clone has more than one count but fewer than ten. Over chemoradiotherapy, repertoires were sampled more than once. Only in-frame clones appear in the TCRdb table, and some are missing; sequencing was by immunoSEQ multiplex PCR. Of about 12,000 clones in the sample, more than 60% were seen once. V lost 5 bases, J lost 6 bases, and 14 bases lay in between. The germline V gene encodes CDR1 SGHTA and CDR2 FQGNSA. The CDR3 has 14 residues. The chain links TRBV7-2 to TRBJ1-5, with a weak D call TRBD1 (5 bases). This TCR was sampled from a human donor with HPV-associated anogenital cancer. Sample collection was performed from a patient who underwent chemoradiotherapy. The CDR3 sequence is CASSPVGVGQPQHF. The DNA of the CDR3 is TGTGCCAGCAGCCCGGTAGGGGTAGGTCAGCCCCAGCATTTT.